Listed below are T cell receptor beta chains from one sample, sequenced in a study of blood T cell repertoires in COVID-19. Sequencing was performed with immunoSEQ multiplex PCR; in TCRdb, only in-frame clones are kept and a portion is missing. This table has about 93,000 clones, roughly 90% appearing once. What was sequenced was peripheral blood. These receptors all come from a human donor with active COVID-19. The donor label of this sample is uncertain. Each CDR3 is given with its conserved first and last residue. D genes are given only for firm matches. Size values are once, few and many counts, or a class for expanded clones, and some rows have none.

d_call j_call cdr3_length clone_size v_call cdr3_nt cdr3_aa
TRBD1 TRBJ2-5 13 . TRBV11-3 TGTGCCAGCAGCTTTGGACAGGGAGAGACCCAGTACTTC CASSFGQGETQYF
TRBD1 TRBJ1-1 13 . TRBV29-1 TGCAGCGCGTCACGCGGGACAGGACCTGAAGCTTTCTTT CSASRGTGPEAFF
. TRBJ2-2 13 . TRBV18 TGTGCCAGCTCAGCGGACAGCGCTCTGGGACTGTTTTTT CASSADSALGLFF
. TRBJ1-2 14 . TRBV7-2 TGTGCCAGCAGCTTAGCAGGGGTTGAGTATGGCTACACCTTC CASSLAGVEYGYTF
TRBD1 TRBJ2-7 15 . TRBV28 TGTGCCAGCAGTTTAGTAGGGGGCGCTTCCTACGAGCAGTACTTC CASSLVGGASYEQYF
TRBD2 TRBJ2-7 16 once TRBV18 TGTGCCAGCTCCGTTCAGACTAGCGGGGGGGCCTACGAGCAGTACTTC CASSVQTSGGAYEQYF
TRBD1 TRBJ1-6 18 . TRBV5-1 TGCGCCAGCAGCAATGGACAGGGGACAAGTTTCTATAATTCACCCCTCCACTTT CASSNGQGTSFYNSPLHF
TRBD1 TRBJ1-2 15 once TRBV5-1 TGCGCCAGCAGCCGATTACAGGGGGCAGGGTATGGCTACACCTTC CASSRLQGAGYGYTF
TRBD2 TRBJ2-5 16 . TRBV28 TGTGCCAGCACCATCTCGTGGGCGGGGGGGCTGGAGACCCAGTACTTC CASTISWAGGLETQYF
. TRBJ2-3 14 once TRBV29-1 TGCAGCGTTAACTTTCCCCCCTCCACAGATACGCAGTATTTT CSVNFPPSTDTQYF
. TRBJ2-1 14 . TRBV3-1/TRBV3-2 TGTGCCAGCAGCCATCCTACAGGGTACAATGAGCAGTTCTTC CASSHPTGYNEQFF
. TRBJ1-2 14 . TRBV28 TGTGCCAGCAGTTTAGGGGGCCAGGGCTATGGCTACACCTTC CASSLGGQGYGYTF
TRBD1 TRBJ1-1 15 few TRBV27 TGTGCCAGCGGAACTCACAGGGGGCTGTTGGCTGAAGCTTTCTTT CASGTHRGLLAEAFF
. TRBJ2-3 16 few TRBV9 TGTGCCAGCAGCGTACTAGACAGGACCGACACAGATACGCAGTATTTT CASSVLDRTDTDTQYF
TRBD1 TRBJ1-4 15 . TRBV4-1 TGCGCCAGCAGCCAAGAGGCAGGGGGTGTTGAAAAACTGTTTTTT CASSQEAGGVEKLFF
. TRBJ2-3 13 . TRBV7-3 TGTGCCAGCAGCCTTTTGAGCACAGATACGCAGTATTTT CASSLLSTDTQYF
. TRBJ1-2 16 . TRBV3-1/TRBV3-2 TGTGCCAGCAGCCAAGTACATAGAGGAGTCAACTATGGCTACACCTTC CASSQVHRGVNYGYTF
. TRBJ2-7 16 many TRBV6-6 TGTGCCAGCAGCTATGGTTTGGGACTTCGAGGGGACGAGCAGTACTTC CASSYGLGLRGDEQYF
. TRBJ2-3 15 . TRBV15 TGTGCCACCAGCAGTACCCGACATAGCACAGATACGCAGTATTTT CATSSTRHSTDTQYF
. TRBJ2-3 14 . TRBV5-4 TGTGCCAGCAGACACGCACTAGAACCAGATACGCAGTATTTT CASRHALEPDTQYF
. TRBJ2-7 15 . TRBV4-3 TGCGCCAGCAGCCAATCGGGTAGAAGCTCCTACGAGCAGTACTTC CASSQSGRSSYEQYF
TRBD2 TRBJ2-5 15 . TRBV28 TGTGCCAGCAGTCCGCCGGGACTAGCGGCCGTGACCCAGTACTTC CASSPPGLAAVTQYF
. TRBJ2-1 15 . TRBV5-1 TGCGCCAGCAGCTTGGAGGCGGGCGCGTACAATGAGCAGTTCTTC CASSLEAGAYNEQFF
TRBD1 TRBJ2-5 13 . TRBV5-1 TGCGCCAGCAGCTATGCGGGACAGGCCACCCAGTACTTC CASSYAGQATQYF
TRBD1 TRBJ2-1 17 . TRBV13 TGTGCCAGCAGCACCCTGACAGGGGTTATTTCCTACAATGAGCAGTTCTTC CASSTLTGVISYNEQFF
TRBD2 TRBJ2-2 16 once TRBV19 TGTGCCAGTAGTACCCGGGGGGGAGCGAACACCGGGGAGCTGTTTTTT CASSTRGGANTGELFF
TRBD2 TRBJ2-3 15 . TRBV7-6 TGTGCCAGCAGCTTAGGTCTAGCGGGGACAGATACGCAGTATTTT CASSLGLAGTDTQYF
. TRBJ1-1 13 . TRBV7-2 TGTGCCAGCAGCGATGTGATTTCAGGGCCAGCTTTCTTT CASSDVISGPAFF
. TRBJ2-1 14 . TRBV7-9 TGTGCCAGCAGCTTAGAGCCCGCACTTAGCGAGCAGTTCTTC CASSLEPALSEQFF
TRBD1 TRBJ1-2 14 . TRBV25-1 TGTGCCAGCAGTGAATACTCAGGGGGGTATGGCTACACCTTC CASSEYSGGYGYTF
. TRBJ2-3 14 . TRBV18 TGTGCCAGCTCAAGAGACAGTGTTACAGATACGCAGTATTTT CASSRDSVTDTQYF
. TRBJ2-1 15 once TRBV6-5 TGTGCCAGCAGTTACTCGAGTACAGGAAGCAATGAGCAGTTCTTC CASSYSSTGSNEQFF
TRBD1 TRBJ1-2 15 . TRBV28 TGTGCCAGCAGTTTGACCAACAGGGGCGGGGATGGCTACACCTTC CASSLTNRGGDGYTF
TRBD1 TRBJ1-5 15 . TRBV9 TGTGCCAGCAGCGAACAGGGGAATAGCAATCAGCCCCAGCATTTT CASSEQGNSNQPQHF
. TRBJ2-7 15 few TRBV6-5 TGTGCCAGCATAGGCAGGGTAATTTTGGGCTACGAGCAGTACTTC CASIGRVILGYEQYF
. TRBJ1-2 15 . TRBV18 TGTGCCAGCTCACCCCCTGGCAGTTACAACTATGGCTACACCTTC CASSPPGSYNYGYTF
TRBD2 TRBJ2-5 14 . TRBV7-2 TGTGCCAGCAGCTTCTCTAGCGGGGGTGAGACCCAGTACTTC CASSFSSGGETQYF
. TRBJ1-3 15 . TRBV28 TGTGCCAGCAGTTATACTTTCGACTCTGGAAACACCATATATTTT CASSYTFDSGNTIYF
TRBD1 TRBJ2-7 13 . TRBV12-3/TRBV12-4 TGTGCCAGCAGTTTTGTACAGGGGTACGAGCAGTACTTC CASSFVQGYEQYF
. TRBJ1-5 16 . TRBV20-1 TGCAGTGCTAGTCTAGCAGTCGGGAGGGAGCGCCAGCCCCAGCATTTT CSASLAVGRERQPQHF
TRBD2 TRBJ2-1 15 . TRBV7-2 TGTGCCAGCAGCCCACGACTAGCGGGGGGAAATGAGCAGTTCTTC CASSPRLAGGNEQFF
. TRBJ1-1 13 . TRBV6-6 TGTGCCAGCGAAGGTAGCCCGAACACTGAAGCTTTCTTT CASEGSPNTEAFF
. TRBJ2-1 15 . TRBV7-9 TGTGCCAGCAGCCCCCAGGGGTACGCCTACAATGAGCAGTTCTTC CASSPQGYAYNEQFF
. TRBJ2-1 15 . TRBV7-9 TGTGCCAGCCTTCCCGGGGAGCTCTCCTACAATGAGCAGTTCTTC CASLPGELSYNEQFF
. TRBJ2-2 16 . TRBV5-1 TGCGCCAGCAGCTTATTATCCGGGACAAGAACCGGGGAGCTGTTTTTT CASSLLSGTRTGELFF
. TRBJ1-6 15 . TRBV7-9 TGTGCCAGCAGCTTAAGTCCAGTCGTCAATTCACCCCTCCACTTT CASSLSPVVNSPLHF
. TRBJ1-5 14 . TRBV28 TGTGCCAGCAGTCAGGACAGAGTCAATCAGCCCCAGCATTTT CASSQDRVNQPQHF
TRBD1 TRBJ2-1 15 few TRBV6-4 TGTGCCAGCAGTGACGGGGACAGTGGGGGCAATGAGCAGTTCTTC CASSDGDSGGNEQFF
TRBD2 TRBJ2-3 14 . TRBV25-1 TGTGCCAGCAGTGAATCGGGGGGAGTAGATACGCAGTATTTT CASSESGGVDTQYF
. TRBJ2-1 16 . TRBV7-2 TGTGCCAGCAGCTCTAGCCGACCCGGGAGAGACAATGAGCAGTTCTTC CASSSSRPGRDNEQFF
. TRBJ1-4 15 . TRBV4-3 TGCGCCAGCAGCCAAGGTTCTATGGCTAATGAAAAACTGTTTTTT CASSQGSMANEKLFF
. TRBJ1-2 14 . TRBV6-5 TGTGCCACCATTGGGCGGGTGGGCCTCTATGGCTACACCTTC CATIGRVGLYGYTF
TRBD2 TRBJ2-3 15 . TRBV7-2 TGTGCCAGCAGCTTATCTAGCGGGGCCACAGATACGCAGTATTTT CASSLSSGATDTQYF
. TRBJ1-5 14 . TRBV6-5 TGTGCCAGCAGCCCCCACAGGGATAATCAGCCCCAGCATTTT CASSPHRDNQPQHF